The 18 T cell receptor beta chains below come from one sample, sequenced in a study of T-cell reconstitution after alpha-beta-depleted transplantation in children (TCRdb year 2016). The sample's treatment or condition, from its label and the paper: allogeneic hematopoietic cell transplantation with graft depleted of TCRalphabeta T cells and CD19 B cells. Library method: PCR. Reads for this sample came from an Illumina HiSeq 2500. Molecular barcoding was employed in the preparation of TCR libraries, with unique molecular identifiers being used to normalize TCRbeta repertoire quantification. The raw public reads went through TCRdb reprocessing: fastp at Q25, MiXCR clone calling, in-frame beta chains kept. Rows matching on CDR3 protein sequence are summarized as one entry with the most common DNA and genes. Counted in this sample were 250,000 to 300,000 distinct CDR3 sequences; over 9.5% of them appeared once. About 8% of the sample lies in the top ten.

The source material was PBMCs, sampled before TCRalphabeta/CD19-depleted stem cell transplant. The receptor source for this set is a boy under two years old with acute myeloid leukemia, due to receive a stem cell transplant.

This clonotype appeared many times. This rearrangement joins TRBV11-2 to TRBJ2-1; D may correspond to TRBD1 or TRBD2 (5 bases each). CDR3 length: 18 amino acids. Germline values: CDR1 SGHAT, CDR2 FQNNGV. V was pared by 5 bases and J by 0 bases, with 20 bases between. CDR3 in DNA: TGTGCCAGCAGCGCCTCCGTCACGGGACCTTCCTCCTACAATGAGCAGTTCTTC. It encodes CASSASVTGPSSYNEQFF.

This clonotype has only a few counts. The chain couples TRBV12-3 or TRBV12-4 to TRBJ2-1, with TRBD1 as a possible D gene (5 bases). There are 13 residues in the CDR3. V was clipped by 4 bases and J by 8 bases, with 12 bases between them. CDR3 protein: CASSSPGLHEQFF. In DNA form, the CDR3 reads TGTGCCAGCAGTTCCCCAGGGCTTCATGAGCAGTTCTTC.

This clonotype came up many times. This chain connects TRBV27 to TRBJ1-1, with D hard to call. Trimming removed 5 bases at V and 8 bases at J, with 15 bases between. This CDR3 region has 13 residues. Germline V gene lookup returns CDR1 MNHEY and CDR2 SMNVEV (reference sequence). CDR3 sequence: CASSPLRGLEAFF. The CDR3 DNA follows: TGTGCCAGCAGTCCCCTACGAGGGCTGGAAGCTTTCTTT.

At least ten counts were recorded for this clonotype. The chain recombines TRBV6-5 with TRBJ2-7; D possibly matches TRBD1 or TRBD2 (6 bases each). From germline, CDR1 is MNHEY and CDR2 SVGAGI. Trimming took off 2 bases at V and 1 base at J, with 12 bases between the two ends. The CDR3 is 15 amino acids. The CDR3 region is CASSYGGLLSYEQYF. The CDR3 DNA reads as TGTGCCAGCAGTTACGGGGGGCTCCTGTCCTACGAGCAGTACTTC.

Many counts were recorded for this clonotype. DNA for the CDR3: TGTGCCAGCAGTTTGCCTAGCGGAGGGGACAAGTTCTTC. Its protein is CASSLPSGGDKFF. The gene calls are TRBV12-3 or TRBV12-4 and TRBJ2-1, with D tentatively TRBD2 (7 bases). V lost 3 bases, J lost 14 bases, and 17 bases lay in between. The CDR3 spans 13 residues.

V gene TRBV7-2 combines with J gene TRBJ2-3; D unresolved. Germline CDR1 and CDR2: SGHTA and FQGNSA. V lost 5 bases and J lost 0, with 9 bases in between. CDR3 size: 14 residues. The CDR3 DNA reads as TGTGCCAGCAGCAAGCCCTCTAGCACAGATACGCAGTATTTT. It yields the protein CASSKPSSTDTQYF.

This clonotype was found many times. This chain connects TRBV5-1 to TRBJ1-3; 9 bases are a match to TRBD1. The V gene end was trimmed by 3 bases and the J gene end by 7 bases; junction bases not matched to a gene: 8. The CDR3 is 15 amino acids. CDR1 SGHRS and CDR2 YFSETQ come from the germline V gene. CDR3 nucleotide sequence: TGCGCCAGCAGCTACCTGGGACAGGGCCAGAACACCATATATTTT. Amino acids: CASSYLGQGQNTIYF.

This clonotype was seen at least ten times. This chain joins TRBV7-9 and TRBJ2-7, with no clear D. This CDR3 has 13 amino acids. Trimming took off 5 bases at V and 6 bases at J, with 14 bases between the two ends. CDR1 SEHNR and CDR2 FQNEAQ come from the germline V gene (reference sequence). The CDR3 DNA is TGTGCCAGCAGCCCACCGGGCCATCTCGAGCAGTACTTC. It codes for CASSPPGHLEQYF.

This clonotype was seen ten or more times. The chain links TRBV6-2 or TRBV6-3 to TRBJ1-5, with D hard to call. The germline V gene encodes CDR1 MNHEY and CDR2 SVGEGT. CDR3 length: 17 amino acids. V lost 5 bases and J 1 base, leaving 18 bases between the germline ends. The CDR3, as DNA: TGTGCCAGCAGTCCATCGAGACTCGGACGGAGCAATCAGCCCCAGCATTTT. Translation: CASSPSRLGRSNQPQHF.

This clonotype was observed a single time. The conserved phenylalanine or tryptophan is not found at the CDR3 terminus, so this likely reflects a read error. This chain connects TRBV19 to TRBJ2-7; perhaps TRBD2 as D (5 bases). This CDR3 contains 14 residues. The ends were cut back, 6 bases at V and 3 bases at J, with 15 bases in the middle. Per the germline V gene, CDR1 is LNHDA and CDR2 is SQIVND (reference sequence). The CDR3 region is CASRRAEGFYEQYL. CDR3 bases: TGTGCCAGTAGGAGGGCAGAAGGGTTCTACGAGCAGTACTTG.

There are many counts of this clonotype. The chain joins TRBV5-6 to TRBJ1-2, with a weak D call TRBD1 (5 bases). This CDR3 has 14 residues. The germline CDR1 and CDR2 sequences are SGHDT and YYEEEE. V lost 4 bases to trimming and J lost 4 bases, with 14 bases between them. The CDR3 DNA reads as TGTGCCAGCAGCCGGGGGAGCGTGCCCTATGGCTACACCTTC. Protein product: CASSRGSVPYGYTF.

A few counts support this clonotype. CDR3 in DNA: TGCAGCGTGTCTCTTAGCGGGAGGCGTTACAATGAGCAGTTCTTC. This sequence encodes CSVSLSGRRYNEQFF. The chain uses TRBV29-1 and TRBJ2-1; 10 bases map to TRBD2. Germline loops: CDR1 SQVTM, CDR2 ANQGSEA. The ends lost 6 bases at V and 4 bases at J; junction bases unmatched: 9. CDR3 length: 15 amino acids.

This clonotype was seen at least ten times. This chain connects TRBV4-2 to TRBJ2-3; 7 bases map to TRBD2. J was trimmed by 5 bases and V by 0 bases; bases with no gene match: 5. Germline V gene lookup returns CDR1 LGHNA and CDR2 YNFKEQ. The CDR3 has 15 residues. The chain's CDR3 is CASSQDAASGDTQYF. DNA of the CDR3: TGTGCCAGCAGCCAAGATGCGGCTAGCGGAGATACGCAGTATTTT.

This clonotype was counted many times. V and J are TRBV24-1 and TRBJ2-7; either TRBD1 or TRBD2 may supply D (5 bases each). Germline loops: CDR1 KGHDR, CDR2 SFDVKD. The CDR3 spans 14 residues. Trimming took off 5 bases at V and 4 bases at J, with 14 bases between the two ends. CDR3 nucleotide sequence: TGTGCCACCAGTGCTCCGAGGGACCCGTACGAGCAGTACTTC. Its translation: CATSAPRDPYEQYF.

This clonotype showed up many times. The V gene is TRBV7-9, the J gene TRBJ2-6, with a possible D match to TRBD1 (6 bases). The CDR3 has 17 residues. Trimming shortened V by 1 base and J by 0 bases, and 10 bases separated the two germline ends. CDR1 is SEHNR and CDR2 is FQNEAQ in the germline V gene (reference sequence). For the CDR3, the DNA is TGTGCCAGCAGCTTAGACAGGGAGTTCTCTGGGGCCAACGTCCTGACTTTC. The encoded protein is CASSLDREFSGANVLTF.

This clonotype was seen more than once but under ten times. The chain recombines TRBV18 with TRBJ2-1; D unclear. Germline-derived CDR1 and CDR2 are KGHSH and LQKENI. The V and J ends lost 5 bases and 10 bases respectively, with 12 bases between them. This CDR3 is built from 12 residues. The CDR3 DNA follows: TGTGCCAGCTCAATTGTGACATCGGAGCAGTTCTTC. This gives the protein CASSIVTSEQFF.

This clonotype occurred many times. V gene TRBV28 combines with J gene TRBJ2-1; D is possibly TRBD2 (5 bases). The CDR3 is 15 amino acids. V was clipped by 6 bases and J by 7 bases, with 19 bases between them. Germline V gene data show CDR1 as MDHEN and CDR2 as SYDVKM. DNA for the CDR3: TGTGCCAGCAGAAGTTCCGGACTCGATCTGAATGAGCAGTTCTTC. Its translation: CASRSSGLDLNEQFF.

This clonotype was recorded at least ten times. The genes are TRBV7-2 and TRBJ2-3, with 7 bases matching TRBD1. Germline CDR1 SGHTA, CDR2 FQGNSA. The CDR3 contains 14 residues. The ends lost 3 bases at V and 4 bases at J; junction bases unmatched: 4. CDR3 sequence: CASSLNRGPDTQYF. DNA of the CDR3: TGTGCCAGCAGCTTGAACAGGGGCCCAGATACGCAGTATTTT. Combining the CDR3 with reference TRBV7-2 and TRBJ2-3 gives the whole variable domain GAGVSQSPSNKVTEKGKDVELRCDPISGHTALYWYRQSLGQGLEFLIYFQGNSAPDKSGLPSDRFSAERTGGSVSTLTIQRTQQEDSAVYLCASSLNRGPDTQYFGPGTRLTVL.